The 32 T cell receptor beta chains in this list originate from one sample, sequenced in a study of graft-versus-host responses after intestinal transplantation. Antigens of these TCRs are unknown. Sequenced by immunoSEQ multiplex PCR; TCRdb stores in-frame clones only, minus some. The table records around 84,000 clones, around four fifths of them present only once. This material consisted of unstimulated CD8+ T cells sorted from spleen or lymph node cells, taken before intestinal transplant. These receptors were collected from a human donor who received an intestinal transplant.

CDR3 in amino acids: CASSISGADNYGYTF. The CDR3 DNA is TGTGCCAGTAGTATTTCGGGGGCAGATAACTATGGCTACACCTTC. This sequence joins TRBV19 and TRBJ1-2; D might be TRBD1 (6 bases). Germline assignment: CDR1 LNHDA and CDR2 SQIVND (reference sequence). V shed 3 bases and J shed 1 base, with 12 bases lying between them. The CDR3 totals 15 residues. The full variable domain, in which reference TRBV19 and TRBJ1-2 provide the parts outside the CDR3, is DGGITQSPKYLFRKEGQNVTLSCEQNLNHDAMYWYRQDPGQGLRLIYYSQIVNDFQKGDIAEGYSVSREKKESFPLTVTSAQKNPTAFYLCASSISGADNYGYTFGSGTRLTVV.

The chain recombines TRBV19 with TRBJ1-1; the match to TRBD1 covers 7 bases. The CDR3 contains 14 residues. CDR1 LNHDA and CDR2 SQIVND come from the germline V gene (reference sequence). V lost 4 bases, J lost 0 bases, and 2 bases stayed unmatched. DNA for the CDR3: TGTGCCAGTAGTAGAGGACAGGTGAACACTGAAGCTTTCTTT. It encodes CASSRGQVNTEAFF.

About this clone: Other DNA sequences from this sample encode an identical CDR3 as well. The chain is built from TRBV4-1 and TRBJ2-1; D remains ambiguous. There are 12 residues in the CDR3. Germline V gene lookup returns CDR1 MGHRA and CDR2 YSYEKL. V was shortened by 3 bases and J by 7 bases, with 7 bases between the two germline ends. The DNA for the CDR3 is TGCGCCAGCAGCCATCCAGGAAATGAGCAGTTCTTC. Translation: CASSHPGNEQFF.

This clone was recorded once. V and J are TRBV15 and TRBJ1-5; D call uncertain. V was trimmed by 3 bases and J by 0 bases, leaving 3 bases between them. This CDR3 has 13 residues. The germline V gene has CDR1 LNHNV and CDR2 YYDKDF (reference sequence). In DNA, the CDR3 is TGTGCCACCAGCAGTTATAGCAATCAGCCCCAGCATTTT. Translating it yields CATSSYSNQPQHF.

The rearrangement links TRBV4-2 to TRBJ2-1; 11 bases match TRBD2. Germline values: CDR1 LGHNA, CDR2 YNFKEQ. The length of the CDR3 is 17 residues. V shed 1 base and J 7 bases; nucleotides not matched to a gene: 9. The CDR3 DNA is TGTGCCAGCAGCCAAGGTTTGACTAGCGGGGAAGGGAATGAGCAGTTCTTC. The encoded protein is CASSQGLTSGEGNEQFF.

The chain couples TRBV7-6 to TRBJ2-1, with 10 bases matching TRBD2. The trim removed 1 base at V and 6 bases at J, leaving 6 bases unmatched. This CDR3 contains 16 residues. From germline, CDR1 is SGHVS and CDR2 FNYEAQ. The CDR3 spells CASSLESSGSGNEQFF. In DNA, the CDR3 is TGTGCCAGCAGCTTAGAGTCTAGCGGGAGTGGCAATGAGCAGTTCTTC.

The chain carries TRBV6-5 and TRBJ2-7; 7 bases line up with TRBD2. Germline CDR1 is MNHEY and CDR2 is SVGAGI. The CDR3 is 13 residues long. Trimming took 2 bases from V and 4 from J; bases not matched to a gene: 2. CDR3 loop: CASSYGAGYEQYF. The CDR3 DNA is TGTGCCAGCAGTTACGGAGCGGGATACGAGCAGTACTTC.

V and J are TRBV10-3 and TRBJ2-2, with a possible D match to TRBD1 (5 bases). This CDR3 has 16 amino acids. Trimming stripped 5 bases from V and 4 bases from J, with 17 bases between. The V gene's germline CDR1 is ENHRY and CDR2 SYGVKD. The CDR3: CAISPLSYRGTGELFF. The DNA of the CDR3 is TGTGCCATCAGTCCCCTGAGCTATAGGGGCACCGGGGAGCTGTTTTTT.

A few counts support this clone. One junction end disagrees with the germline gene, perhaps due to a read error. Additional DNA sequences in this sample encode the identical CDR3. The chain combines TRBV28 with TRBJ2-5, with a weak D call TRBD1 (8 bases). CDR1 and CDR2 from the germline V gene are MDHEN and SYDVKM. This CDR3 region has 19 residues. CDR3 DNA sequence: TGCGCCAGCAGGTTAGTGATACAGGGGGGGGTCCAGGTCCAAGAGACCCAGTACTTC. It encodes CASRLVIQGGVQVQETQYF.

V usage is TRBV7-9 and J usage is TRBJ2-5; D is perhaps TRBD2 (6 bases). The CDR3 sequence is 14 residues long. Deletions cut 1 base from V and 1 base from J, with 7 bases between. Germline CDR1 SEHNR, CDR2 FQNEAQ (reference sequence). The CDR3: CASSLGGVQETQYF. As DNA, the CDR3 is TGTGCCAGCAGCTTAGGGGGGGTCCAAGAGACCCAGTACTTC. Drawing the rest from reference TRBV7-9 and TRBJ2-5, the complete variable domain is DTGVSQNPRHKITKRGQNVTFRCDPISEHNRLYWYRQTLGQGPEFLTYFQNEAQLEKSRLLSDRFSAERPKGSFSTLEIQRTEQGDSAMYLCASSLGGVQETQYFGPGTRLLVL.

The gene calls are TRBV6-1 and TRBJ2-7, with D possibly being TRBD1 or TRBD2 (5 bases each). The CDR3 extends over 14 amino acids. Germline V CDR1 and CDR2: MNHNS, SASEGT. Trimming cost V 6 bases and J 6 bases, with 18 bases left between them. The CDR3: CASSAWDREGEQYF. Here the CDR3 DNA reads TGTGCCAGCAGCGCTTGGGACCGAGAAGGCGAGCAGTACTTC.

This rearrangement joins TRBV7-6 to TRBJ1-4, with D possibly matching TRBD1 (6 bases). The ends were cut back, 6 bases at V and 3 bases at J, with 17 bases in the middle. The germline V gene encodes CDR1 SGHVS and CDR2 FNYEAQ. The CDR3 is made up of 16 amino acids. CDR3 nucleotides: TGTGCCAGCAGTTTCACAGGGAGGTGGGCTAATGAAAAACTGTTTTTT. Translating gives CASSFTGRWANEKLFF.

V gene TRBV7-9 combines with J gene TRBJ2-3; 8 bases are shared with TRBD2. From germline, CDR1 is SEHNR and CDR2 FQNEAQ (reference sequence). The CDR3 has 16 amino acids. The trim removed 6 bases at V and 0 bases at J, leaving 8 bases unmatched. DNA for the CDR3: TGTGCCAGCAGACCGACTAGCGCCACTAGCACAGATACGCAGTATTTT. Protein sequence: CASRPTSATSTDTQYF.

The chain links TRBV7-8 to TRBJ2-7; D possibly corresponds to TRBD2 (7 bases). The V end was cut by 2 bases, the J end by 3 bases, with 11 bases between. Germline CDR1 reads SGHVS; CDR2 reads FQNEAQ. This CDR3 region has 14 residues. CDR3 amino acids: CASSLWGGVYEQYF. The CDR3 DNA reads as TGTGCCAGCAGCTTATGGGGGGGCGTCTACGAGCAGTACTTC.

J is TRBJ2-3 and V is TRBV15, with D perhaps being TRBD1 or TRBD2 (6 bases each). Trimming stripped 8 bases from V and 1 base from J, with 16 bases between. Germline CDR1 and CDR2: LNHNV and YYDKDF (reference sequence). CDR3 length: 15 amino acids. Here the CDR3 DNA reads TGTGCCACCTCCCTCGGAGGGGGAGGCACAGATACGCAGTATTTT. It yields the protein CATSLGGGGTDTQYF.

In this sample, this clone turned up once. The V call is TRBV7-9, the J call TRBJ2-2, with TRBD1 as a possible D gene (6 bases). The CDR3 has 16 residues. The ends were cut back, 4 bases at V and 1 base at J, with 13 bases in the middle. CDR1 is SEHNR and CDR2 is FQNEAQ in the germline V gene (reference sequence). The CDR3 is CASSSYRVKNTGELFF. CDR3 DNA sequence: TGTGCCAGCAGCTCCTACAGGGTGAAGAACACCGGGGAGCTGTTTTTT.

As concerns this clone: The sample contains more than one DNA sequence encoding this CDR3. The chain is built from TRBV30 and TRBJ2-7; 9 nucleotides line up with TRBD1. Trimming cost V 6 bases and J 4 bases; bases outside gene matches: 13. Germline CDR1 reads GTSNPN; CDR2 reads SVGIG (reference sequence). CDR3 length: 15 residues. The CDR3 DNA reads TGTGCCTGCTTGACAGGGGGTCCCTATTGGTACGAGCAGTACTTC. It translates to CACLTGGPYWYEQYF. The full variable domain, completed using reference TRBV30 and TRBJ2-7, is SQTIHQWPATLVQPVGSPLSLECTVEGTSNPNLYWYRQAAGRGLQLLFYSVGIGQISSEVPQNLSASRPQDRQFILSSKKLLLSDSGFYLCACLTGGPYWYEQYFGPGTRLTVT.

The chain has TRBV10-1 and TRBJ2-3; D might be TRBD1 or TRBD2, each matching 6 bases. CDR1 and CDR2 from the germline V gene are WNHNN and SYGVQD (reference sequence). The CDR3 is 21 residues long. The germline V and J ends were trimmed by 0 bases and 3 bases, with 28 bases remaining between them. CDR3 sequence (DNA): TGCGCCAGCAGTGAGTCGATCGGAACAGGGCTAGGGGACTTCGGGACAGATACGCAGTATTTT. Translation: CASSESIGTGLGDFGTDTQYF.

V gene TRBV6-9 combines with J gene TRBJ2-1; 9 positions match TRBD1. The CDR3 has 13 amino acids. The V and J ends lost 0 bases and 15 bases, in that order; junction bases with no gene match: 6. Germline CDR1 is MNHGY and CDR2 is SVAAGI. This CDR3 reads CASSYSGTGMSFF. The DNA of the CDR3 is TGTGCCAGCAGTTATTCCGGGACAGGGATGTCGTTCTTC.

This chain uses TRBV30 with TRBJ1-4; D ambiguous. CDR3 size: 13 residues. From germline, CDR1 is GTSNPN and CDR2 SVGIG (reference sequence). The V end lost 2 bases, the J end lost 7 bases, and 11 bases lay between the germline ends. CDR3 sequence reads: CAWSRTISEKLFF. DNA of the CDR3: TGTGCCTGGAGTCGAACAATCAGTGAAAAACTGTTTTTT.

The chain links TRBV5-1 to TRBJ1-1; 10 bases map to TRBD1. Looked up from germline, CDR1 is SGHRS and CDR2 is YFSETQ. V lost 6 bases to trimming and J lost 4 bases; unmatched junction nucleotides: 12. There are 16 residues in the CDR3. The CDR3 coding sequence is TGCGCCAGCACCAACGGCATGACAGGGGGCCCCACTGAAGCTTTCTTT. Its translation: CASTNGMTGGPTEAFF.

The chain combines TRBV28 with TRBJ2-4, with a possible D match to TRBD2 (6 bases). Trimming took 4 bases from V and 11 from J, leaving 33 bases between them. Germline assignment: CDR1 MDHEN and CDR2 SYDVKM. The CDR3 extends over 19 amino acids. The CDR3 region is CASSWASVGGVGDGNVQYF. The CDR3 nucleotides read TGTGCCAGCAGTTGGGCTAGCGTGGGAGGTGTCGGAGACGGGAACGTTCAGTACTTC.

The chain is built from TRBV4-1 and TRBJ2-6; no clear D gene. The CDR3 runs to 13 residues. Trimming stripped 4 bases from V and 3 bases from J, with 4 bases between. CDR1 is MGHRA and CDR2 is YSYEKL in the germline V gene. The CDR3 DNA follows: TGCGCCAGCAGCCTGGGTGGGGCCAACGTCCTGACTTTC. Its translation: CASSLGGANVLTF.

This rearrangement joins TRBV5-4 to TRBJ2-5; D might be TRBD2 (6 bases). The J call may be in error: the DNA end matches TRBJ2-7 better. Germline V gives CDR1 SGHNT, CDR2 YYREEE (reference sequence). The CDR3 covers 15 residues. CDR3 DNA: TGTGCCAGCAGCTTGGGGGGACCGGGGGACTACGAGCAGTACTTC. It specifies CASSLGGPGDYEQYF.

This clone was found a few times. The chain carries TRBV27 and TRBJ2-5; D might be TRBD2 (6 bases). The V end was cut by 5 bases, the J end by 5 bases, with 18 bases between. The CDR3 extends over 15 amino acids. Germline CDR1 reads MNHEY; CDR2 reads SMNVEV (reference sequence). CDR3 region: CASSISSEGRETQYF. The DNA of the CDR3 is TGTGCCAGCAGTATCTCTTCGGAGGGCCGGGAGACCCAGTACTTC.

The chain carries TRBV28 and TRBJ2-1; TRBD1 matches at 7 bases. The germline CDR1 and CDR2 sequences are MDHEN and SYDVKM. This CDR3 spans 12 amino acids. J was trimmed by 7 bases and V by 5 bases; bases with no gene match: 2. The CDR3: CASSPTGNEQFF. The DNA for the CDR3 is TGTGCCAGCAGTCCGACAGGGAATGAGCAGTTCTTC.

Only one count was recorded for this clone. CDR3 region: CASSEYAGPNYEQYF. CDR3 nucleotide sequence: TGCGCCAGCAGTGAGTATGCGGGACCCAACTACGAGCAGTACTTC. The chain is built from TRBV10-1 and TRBJ2-7, with D maybe TRBD2 (6 bases). V lost 1 base and J 3 bases, leaving 13 bases between the germline ends. CDR3 length equals 15 residues. Germline V gives CDR1 WNHNN, CDR2 SYGVQD (reference sequence).

The chain is built from TRBV13 and TRBJ2-7; D gene unclear. V was pared by 5 bases and J by 0 bases, with 14 bases between. Germline V gives CDR1 PRHDT, CDR2 FYEKMQ (reference sequence). This CDR3 comprises 15 residues. The CDR3 bases are TGTGCCAGCAGCCCTAGTTGGCGCAGCTCCTACGAGCAGTACTTC. Amino acid sequence: CASSPSWRSSYEQYF. The full variable domain, rest sourced from reference TRBV13 and TRBJ2-7, is AAGVIQSPRHLIKEKRETATLKCYPIPRHDTVYWYQQGPGQDPQFLISFYEKMQSDKGSIPDRFSAQQFSDYHSELNMSSLELGDSALYFCASSPSWRSSYEQYFGPGTRLTVT.

The gene calls are TRBV2 and TRBJ1-1; D gene unclear. V was clipped by 3 bases and J by 8 bases, with 10 bases between them. The germline V gene encodes CDR1 SNHLY and CDR2 FYNNEI. The CDR3 has 12 amino acids. In DNA, the CDR3 is TGTGCCAGCAGTGATACCGTACGAGAAGCTTTCTTT. It specifies CASSDTVREAFF.

This clone was counted a single time. V usage is TRBV2 and J usage is TRBJ2-2; 9 bases map to TRBD2. Germline CDR1 is SNHLY and CDR2 is FYNNEI. The length of the CDR3 is 18 residues. V shed 3 bases and J 1 base; nucleotides not matched to a gene: 9. Here the CDR3 reads CASSDPGLAPKNTGELFF. The DNA of the CDR3 is TGTGCCAGCAGTGATCCCGGACTAGCGCCAAAGAACACCGGGGAGCTGTTTTTT.

This clone has only one observation. The V call is TRBV21-1, the J call TRBJ2-7; the table's D call, TRBD1, was not checked against the DNA. TRBV21-1 is termed a pseudogene. The CDR3 length is 15 residues. CDR3 sequence reads: CASSKVPGFTYEQYF. The CDR3 DNA is TGTGCCAGCAGCAAAGTCCCAGGTTTCACCTACGAGCAGTACTTC.

The chain links TRBV9 to TRBJ2-1; 8 bases match TRBD2. With 0 bases clipped from V and 5 bases from J, the junction kept 4 bases outside the gene matches. CDR3 length: 15 amino acids. The V gene's germline CDR1 is SGDLS and CDR2 YYNGEE. CDR3 DNA sequence: TGTGCCAGCAGCGTAGTCTCACTAGCGGACAATGAGCAGTTCTTC. Its translation: CASSVVSLADNEQFF.